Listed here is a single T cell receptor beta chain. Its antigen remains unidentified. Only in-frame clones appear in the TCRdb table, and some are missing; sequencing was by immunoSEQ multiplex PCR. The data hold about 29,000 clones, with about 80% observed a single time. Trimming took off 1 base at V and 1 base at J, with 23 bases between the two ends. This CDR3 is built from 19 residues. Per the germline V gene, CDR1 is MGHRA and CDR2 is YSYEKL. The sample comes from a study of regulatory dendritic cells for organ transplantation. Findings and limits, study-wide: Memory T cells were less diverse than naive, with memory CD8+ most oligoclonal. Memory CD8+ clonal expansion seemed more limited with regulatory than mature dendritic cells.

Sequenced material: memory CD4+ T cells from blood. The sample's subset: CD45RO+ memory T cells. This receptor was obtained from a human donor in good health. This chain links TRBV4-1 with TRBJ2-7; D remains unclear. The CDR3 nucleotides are TGCGCCAGCAGCCAAGGATATGGTCGGCTCTCTCTCAGATCCTACGAGCAGTACTTC. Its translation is CASSQGYGRLSLRSYEQYF.